These 18 T cell receptor beta chains share one sample of origin, sequenced in a study. From the 5' RACE reads, TCRdb called clonotypes with MiXCR, one entry per CDR3 protein. The table lists approximately 50,000 distinct CDR3 sequences, more than 25% of them singletons. The sorted Tregs were CD4+CD25+CD127-/low cells. Sequencing was done on a sample of tumor-infiltrating Tregs sorted from the breast tumor. These receptors all stem from a female donor with breast cancer.

The rearrangement uses TRBV20-1 and TRBJ2-1, with D maybe TRBD2 (5 bases). Deletions cut 1 base from V and 0 bases from J, with 13 bases between. The CDR3 covers 16 residues. Germline V gene sequence: CDR1 DFQATT, CDR2 SNEGSKA (reference sequence). Here the CDR3 reads CSARVGGPSSYNEQFF. The DNA for the CDR3 is TGCAGTGCTAGAGTCGGCGGGCCAAGCTCCTACAATGAGCAGTTCTTC.

This chain links TRBV7-6 with TRBJ2-1; 15 nucleotides line up with TRBD2. The CDR3 runs to 17 residues. The V segment lost 4 bases and the J segment 7 bases; nucleotides outside the gene matches: 8. Germline V CDR1 and CDR2: SGHVS, FNYEAQ. The CDR3 reads CASSSRTSGRAINEQFF. The CDR3 DNA reads TGTGCCAGCAGCTCCAGGACTAGCGGGAGGGCCATAAATGAGCAGTTCTTC.

The chain joins TRBV7-3 to TRBJ2-7; either TRBD1 or TRBD2 may fit D (5 bases each). This CDR3 region has 14 residues. From germline, CDR1 is SGHTA and CDR2 FQGTGA. V gave up 5 bases and J gave up 2 bases, with 13 bases separating them. The DNA for the CDR3 is TGTGCCAGCAGCCACCGGGACCGAACCTACGAGCAGTACTTC. Translated, it gives CASSHRDRTYEQYF.

This clonotype was recorded a few times. This sequence joins TRBV20-1 and TRBJ2-5; the D is unclear. CDR3 length: 14 amino acids. The germline V gene encodes CDR1 DFQATT and CDR2 SNEGSKA (reference sequence). V was clipped by 3 bases and J by 1 base, with 12 bases between them. The CDR3: CSASFGATQETQYF. The CDR3, as DNA: TGCAGTGCTAGTTTCGGTGCCACCCAAGAGACCCAGTACTTC.

This clonotype was seen repeatedly, ten times or more. The chain recombines TRBV27 with TRBJ1-6; tentatively, D is TRBD1 (5 bases). The V gene lost 2 bases and the J gene lost 9 bases, with 14 bases spanning the gap. This CDR3 contains 15 residues. Germline assignment: CDR1 MNHEY and CDR2 SMNVEV (reference sequence). The CDR3 spells CASSLRQGGSSPLHF. Here the CDR3 DNA reads TGTGCCAGCAGTTTACGGCAGGGAGGAAGTTCACCCCTCCACTTT.

This clonotype was observed at least ten times. This chain joins TRBV11-3 and TRBJ2-5; 12 nucleotides match TRBD1. Germline lookup yields CDR1 SGHNT and CDR2 YENEEA. V trimming: 5 bases; J trimming: 2 bases; junction bases outside the gene matches: 6. CDR3 length: 16 amino acids. This CDR3 reads CASSPGDRGRQETQYF. The CDR3, as DNA: TGTGCCAGCAGCCCCGGGGACAGGGGGCGACAAGAGACCCAGTACTTC.

The chain recombines TRBV28 with TRBJ1-5; D unresolved. The CDR3 runs to 12 residues. V was cut by 3 bases and J by 7 bases, with 7 bases left in between. Germline V gene lookup returns CDR1 MDHEN and CDR2 SYDVKM. CDR3 in DNA: TGTGCCAGCAGTTTCGGGCGGCAGCCCCAGCATTTT. Translation: CASSFGRQPQHF.

This clonotype came up a few times. The V and J genes are TRBV6-1 and TRBJ2-3; TRBD2 might be the D (5 bases). V shed 10 bases and J shed 0 bases, with 20 bases lying between them. The germline V gene has CDR1 MNHNS and CDR2 SASEGT. The CDR3 is made up of 16 amino acids. This CDR3 reads CATVEVDSASTDTQYF. The CDR3 coding sequence is TGTGCCACCGTCGAAGTGGATAGCGCGAGCACAGATACGCAGTATTTT.

The chain couples TRBV7-2 to TRBJ2-1, with D possibly TRBD1 on 5 matching bases. The V end was cut by 4 bases, the J end by 7 bases, with 8 bases between. The CDR3 sequence is 12 residues long. Germline loops: CDR1 SGHTA, CDR2 FQGNSA. The CDR3 loop reads CASSWQGNEQFF. The CDR3 DNA follows: TGTGCCAGCAGCTGGCAGGGTAATGAGCAGTTCTTC. Full variable domain (remainder filled in from reference TRBV7-2 and TRBJ2-1): GAGVSQSPSNKVTEKGKDVELRCDPISGHTALYWYRQSLGQGLEFLIYFQGNSAPDKSGLPSDRFSAERTGGSVSTLTIQRTQQEDSAVYLCASSWQGNEQFFGPGTRLTVL.

At least ten counts were recorded for this clonotype. The chain links TRBV5-1 to TRBJ2-1; D may be TRBD2 (6 bases). The germline CDR1 and CDR2 sequences are SGHRS and YFSETQ. The ends were cut back, 5 bases at V and 8 bases at J, with 14 bases in the middle. The CDR3 is 13 residues long. CDR3 sequence (DNA): TGCGCCAGCAGAAGGCTAGCGTCCGATGAGCAGTTCTTC. It codes for CASRRLASDEQFF.

This clonotype has more than one count but fewer than ten. The rearrangement uses TRBV2 and TRBJ1-5; D is undetermined. The V gene's germline CDR1 is SNHLY and CDR2 FYNNEI. This CDR3 is built from 16 residues. V lost 0 bases, J lost 1 base, and 10 bases lay in between. The CDR3 spells CASSEARRKSNQPQHF. The CDR3 DNA is TGTGCCAGCAGTGAAGCGCGGAGAAAGAGCAATCAGCCCCAGCATTTT.

Comments on this clonotype: The junction departs from the called germline gene at one end, perhaps through a read error. The rearrangement uses TRBV7-2 and TRBJ2-6; 7 bases line up with TRBD1. Germline V gene data show CDR1 as SGHTA and CDR2 as FQGNSA. The CDR3 has 16 amino acids. The CDR3 nucleotides are TGTGCCAGCAGCTCCCGGACAGGCTCTGGGGCCAAGGTCCTGACTTTC. As protein: CASSSRTGSGAKVLTF.

The chain uses TRBV7-2 and TRBJ1-5, with TRBD1 matching 8 bases. The CDR3 is 13 amino acids. J was trimmed by 7 bases and V by 4 bases; bases with no gene match: 3. The germline gives CDR1 SGHTA, CDR2 FQGNSA. As DNA, the CDR3 is TGTGCCAGCAGCTACAGGGGGGAACAGCCCCAGCATTTT. Protein sequence: CASSYRGEQPQHF.

The chain employs TRBV7-2 and TRBJ1-2; 8 nucleotides agree with TRBD1. The J segment lost 5 bases and the V segment lost 5 bases, leaving 4 bases of the junction unmatched. The CDR3 sequence is 13 residues long. CDR1 is SGHTA and CDR2 is FQGNSA in the germline V gene. In DNA, the CDR3 is TGTGCCAGCAGCCAGGGACAGGTATATGGCTACACCTTC. This gives the protein CASSQGQVYGYTF.

V gene TRBV4-1 combines with J gene TRBJ2-2; D unclear. This CDR3 contains 14 residues. The ends were cut back, 3 bases at V and 7 bases at J, with 12 bases in the middle. The germline V gene has CDR1 MGHRA and CDR2 YSYEKL. The CDR3 is CASSHPGSGGELFF. The DNA of the CDR3 is TGCGCCAGCAGCCATCCGGGCTCGGGCGGGGAGCTGTTTTTT.

This clonotype came up a few times. As DNA, the CDR3 is TGTGCCAGCAGTTTCCAGGGAGTAGCTGATATGGGAAATGAGCAGTTCTTC. The encoded protein is CASSFQGVADMGNEQFF. This chain joins TRBV6-5 and TRBJ2-1, with D perhaps given as TRBD1 or TRBD2 (5 bases each). Germline CDR1 and CDR2: MNHEY and SVGAGI. V lost 4 bases, J lost 7 bases, and 23 bases lay in between. CDR3 length: 17 amino acids.

This chain uses TRBV5-1 with TRBJ2-2; D ambiguous. The CDR3 extends over 13 amino acids. V lost 2 bases to trimming and J lost 5 bases, with 7 bases between them. Germline CDR1 reads SGHRS; CDR2 reads YFSETQ. The CDR3 loop reads CASSFIRTGELFF. CDR3 bases: TGCGCCAGCAGCTTTATCAGGACCGGGGAGCTGTTTTTT.

This chain joins TRBV27 and TRBJ2-7, with 12 bases identical to TRBD1. The length of the CDR3 is 15 residues. V dropped 5 bases and J dropped 6; count of bases not matched to a gene: 8. Germline CDR1 MNHEY, CDR2 SMNVEV (reference sequence). The CDR3 sequence: CASSAPGQGAPEQYF. CDR3 bases: TGTGCCAGCAGTGCCCCGGGACAGGGGGCACCCGAGCAGTACTTC.